This TCR beta chain was sequenced in a study of T cells in Graves' hyperthyroidism and ophthalmopathy. There were TCR beta CDR3 regions amplified from RNA transcripts. An initial round of RT-PCR targeting the TCR CDR3 relied on the HTBI primer set. TCRdb itself ran the multiplex PCR reads through MiXCR, one entry per CDR3 protein. The profile shows 500,000 to 750,000 distinct CDR3 sequences, 13% to 15% of them singletons. There are a few counts of this clonotype. Its cognate antigen is unknown. This CDR3 has 13 amino acids. Trimming removed 3 bases at V and 7 bases at J, with 13 bases between. The germline CDR1 and CDR2 sequences are SGHTA and FQGNSA. General observations from the study: The majority of expanded thyroid clonotypes above 0.001 also appeared in blood.

The origin of this receptor is a woman aged 18-29 years with Graves' ophthalmopathy. This chain links TRBV7-2 with TRBJ2-7; D remains unclear. Specimen: blood. This CDR3 reads CASSFLVAPEQYF. The CDR3 DNA reads TGTGCCAGCAGCTTTCTCGTCGCCCCGGAGCAGTACTTC.